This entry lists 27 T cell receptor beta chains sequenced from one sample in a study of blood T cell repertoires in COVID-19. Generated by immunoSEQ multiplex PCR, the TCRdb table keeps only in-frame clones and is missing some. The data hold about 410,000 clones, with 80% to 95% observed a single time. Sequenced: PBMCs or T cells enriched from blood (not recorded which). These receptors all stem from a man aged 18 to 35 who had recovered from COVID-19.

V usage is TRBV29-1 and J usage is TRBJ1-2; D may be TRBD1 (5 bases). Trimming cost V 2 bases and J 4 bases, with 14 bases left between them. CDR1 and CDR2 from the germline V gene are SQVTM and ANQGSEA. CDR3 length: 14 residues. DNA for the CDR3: TGCAGCGTTGAATCTGGGGGGTACGGCTATGGCTACACCTTC. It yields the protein CSVESGGYGYGYTF.

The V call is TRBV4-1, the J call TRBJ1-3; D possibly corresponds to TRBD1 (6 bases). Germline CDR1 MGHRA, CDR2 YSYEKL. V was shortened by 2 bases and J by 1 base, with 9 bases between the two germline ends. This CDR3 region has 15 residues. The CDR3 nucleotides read TGCGCCAGCAGCCAATCGACAGGATCTGGAAACACCATATATTTT. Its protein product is CASSQSTGSGNTIYF.

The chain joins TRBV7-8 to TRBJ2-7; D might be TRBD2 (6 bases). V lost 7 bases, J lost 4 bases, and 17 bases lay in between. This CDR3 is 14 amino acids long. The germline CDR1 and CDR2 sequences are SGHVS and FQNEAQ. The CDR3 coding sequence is TGTGCCAGCACCAGTTACCGGGAGAAGTACGAGCAGTACTTC. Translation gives CASTSYREKYEQYF.

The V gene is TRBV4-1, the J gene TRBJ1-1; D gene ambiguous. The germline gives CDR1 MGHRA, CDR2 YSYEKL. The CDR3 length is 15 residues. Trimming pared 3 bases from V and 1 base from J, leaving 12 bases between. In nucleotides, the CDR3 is TGCGCCAGCAGCCATAACAGTCGGTGGAACACTGAAGCTTTCTTT. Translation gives CASSHNSRWNTEAFF.

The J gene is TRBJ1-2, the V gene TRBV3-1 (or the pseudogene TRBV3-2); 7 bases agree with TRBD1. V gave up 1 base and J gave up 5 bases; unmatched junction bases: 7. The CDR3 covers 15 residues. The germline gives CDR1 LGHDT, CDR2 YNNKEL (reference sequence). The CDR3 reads CASSQVQGVLYGYTF. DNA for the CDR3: TGTGCCAGCAGCCAAGTGCAGGGGGTTTTATATGGCTACACCTTC.

CDR3 sequence reads: CASSPGTGGSYGYTF. CDR3 nucleotides: TGTGCCAGCAGCCCCGGGACAGGGGGATCCTATGGCTACACCTTC. The chain joins TRBV6-5 to TRBJ1-2; 11 positions agree with TRBD1. Germline assignment: CDR1 MNHEY and CDR2 SVGAGI. The ends lost 6 bases at V and 4 bases at J; junction bases unmatched: 7. The CDR3 length is 15 residues.

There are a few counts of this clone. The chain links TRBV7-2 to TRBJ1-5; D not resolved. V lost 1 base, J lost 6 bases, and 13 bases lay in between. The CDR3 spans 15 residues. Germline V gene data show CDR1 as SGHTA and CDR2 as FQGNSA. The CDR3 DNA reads TGTGCCAGCAGCTTAGTAGCTGGATCTAGTCAGCCCCAGCATTTT. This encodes CASSLVAGSSQPQHF.

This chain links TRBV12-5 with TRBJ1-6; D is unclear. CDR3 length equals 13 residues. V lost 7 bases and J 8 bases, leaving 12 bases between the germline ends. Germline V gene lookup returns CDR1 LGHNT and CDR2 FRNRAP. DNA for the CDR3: TGTGCTAGTGCTCGAGTCGCCGATTCACCCCTCCACTTT. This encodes CASARVADSPLHF.

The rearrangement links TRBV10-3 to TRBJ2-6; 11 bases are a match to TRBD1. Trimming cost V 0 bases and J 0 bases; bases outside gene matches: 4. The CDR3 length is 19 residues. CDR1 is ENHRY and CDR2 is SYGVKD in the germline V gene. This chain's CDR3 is CAISESTGQGVSGANVLTF. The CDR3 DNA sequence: TGTGCCATCAGTGAGTCGACGGGACAGGGGGTCTCTGGGGCCAACGTCCTGACTTTC.

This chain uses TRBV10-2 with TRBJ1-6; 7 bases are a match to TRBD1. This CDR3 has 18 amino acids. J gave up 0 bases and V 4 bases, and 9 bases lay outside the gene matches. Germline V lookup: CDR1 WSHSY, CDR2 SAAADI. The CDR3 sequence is CASSGQTGKSSYNSPLHF. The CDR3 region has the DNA TGCGCCAGCAGTGGCCAGACAGGGAAAAGCTCCTATAATTCACCCCTCCACTTT.

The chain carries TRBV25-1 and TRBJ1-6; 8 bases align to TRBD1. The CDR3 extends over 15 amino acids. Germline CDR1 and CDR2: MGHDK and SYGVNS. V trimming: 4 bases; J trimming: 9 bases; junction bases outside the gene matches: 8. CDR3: CASSGTGRWGSPLHF. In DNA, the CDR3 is TGTGCCAGCAGTGGGACAGGGCGCTGGGGTTCACCCCTCCACTTT.

CDR3 coding DNA: TGTGCCAGCTTCCCTAGCGGGGGAAAATTACTCGAGACCCAGTACTTC. Translating it yields CASFPSGGKLLETQYF. V usage is TRBV2 and J usage is TRBJ2-5; TRBD2 agrees at 10 bases. V shed 8 bases and J 5 bases; nucleotides not matched to a gene: 14. This CDR3 spans 16 amino acids. Germline lookup yields CDR1 SNHLY and CDR2 FYNNEI.

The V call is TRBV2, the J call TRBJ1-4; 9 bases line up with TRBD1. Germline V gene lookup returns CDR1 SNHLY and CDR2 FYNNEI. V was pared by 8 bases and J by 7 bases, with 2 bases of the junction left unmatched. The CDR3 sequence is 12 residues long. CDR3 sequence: CASWTGAEKLFF. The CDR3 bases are TGTGCCAGCTGGACAGGGGCTGAAAAACTGTTTTTT.

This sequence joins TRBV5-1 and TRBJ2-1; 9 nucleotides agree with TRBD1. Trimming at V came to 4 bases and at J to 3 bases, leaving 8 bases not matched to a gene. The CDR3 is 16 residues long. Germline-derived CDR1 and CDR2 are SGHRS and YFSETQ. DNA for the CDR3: TGCGCCAGCAGCCATCGTACAGGGGGCTTCTACAATGAGCAGTTCTTC. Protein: CASSHRTGGFYNEQFF.

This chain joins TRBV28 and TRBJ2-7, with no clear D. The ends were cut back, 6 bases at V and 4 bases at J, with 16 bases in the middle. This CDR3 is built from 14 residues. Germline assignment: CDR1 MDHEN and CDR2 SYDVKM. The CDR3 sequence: CASSLEYSRYEQYF. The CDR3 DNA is TGTGCCAGCAGCCTAGAGTACTCAAGGTACGAGCAGTACTTC.

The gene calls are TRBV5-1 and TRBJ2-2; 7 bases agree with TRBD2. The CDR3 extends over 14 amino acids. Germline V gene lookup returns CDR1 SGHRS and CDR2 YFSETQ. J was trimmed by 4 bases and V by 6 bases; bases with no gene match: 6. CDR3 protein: CASTGGSFTGELFF. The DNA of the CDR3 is TGCGCCAGCACTGGCGGGAGTTTCACCGGGGAGCTGTTTTTT. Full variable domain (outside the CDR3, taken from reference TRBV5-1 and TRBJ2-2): KAGVTQTPRYLIKTRGQQVTLSCSPISGHRSVSWYQQTPGQGLQFLFEYFSETQRNKGNFPGRFSGRQFSNSRSEMNVSTLELGDSALYLCASTGGSFTGELFFGEGSRLTVL.

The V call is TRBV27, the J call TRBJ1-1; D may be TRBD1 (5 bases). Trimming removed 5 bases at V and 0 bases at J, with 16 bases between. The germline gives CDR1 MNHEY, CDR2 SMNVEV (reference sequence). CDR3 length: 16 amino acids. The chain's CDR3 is CASSPLLQVLNTEAFF. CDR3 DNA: TGTGCCAGCAGTCCACTGCTACAGGTTTTGAACACTGAAGCTTTCTTT.

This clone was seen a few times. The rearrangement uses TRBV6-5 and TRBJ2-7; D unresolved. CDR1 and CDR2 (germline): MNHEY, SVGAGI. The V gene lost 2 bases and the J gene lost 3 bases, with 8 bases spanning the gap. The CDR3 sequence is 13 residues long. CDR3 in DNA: TGTGCCAGCAGTTACCGGCAGGACTACGAGCAGTACTTC. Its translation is CASSYRQDYEQYF.

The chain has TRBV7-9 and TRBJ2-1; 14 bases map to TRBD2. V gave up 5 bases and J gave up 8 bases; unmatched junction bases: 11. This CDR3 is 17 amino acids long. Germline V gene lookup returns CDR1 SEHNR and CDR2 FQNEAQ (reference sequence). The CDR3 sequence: CASSPGTSGSLGDEQFF. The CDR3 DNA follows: TGTGCCAGCAGCCCCGGGACTAGCGGGAGCCTCGGGGATGAGCAGTTCTTC.

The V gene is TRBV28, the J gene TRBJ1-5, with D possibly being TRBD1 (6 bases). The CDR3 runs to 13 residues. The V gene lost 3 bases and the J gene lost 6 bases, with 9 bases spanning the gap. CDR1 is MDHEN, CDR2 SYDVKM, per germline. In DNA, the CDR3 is TGTGCCAGCAGTTTGGGGGGGCTTCAGCCCCAGCATTTT. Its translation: CASSLGGLQPQHF. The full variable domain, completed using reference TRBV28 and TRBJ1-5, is DVKVTQSSRYLVKRTGEKVFLECVQDMDHENMFWYRQDPGLGLRLIYFSYDVKMKEKGDIPEGYSVSREKKERFSLILESASTNQTSMYLCASSLGGLQPQHFGDGTRLSIL.

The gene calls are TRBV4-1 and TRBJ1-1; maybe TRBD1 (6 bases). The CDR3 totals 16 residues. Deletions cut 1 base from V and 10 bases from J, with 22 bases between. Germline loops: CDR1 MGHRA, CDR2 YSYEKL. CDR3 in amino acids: CASSQVQITGKNGAFF. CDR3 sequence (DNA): TGCGCCAGCAGCCAAGTCCAAATAACAGGGAAGAACGGAGCTTTCTTT.

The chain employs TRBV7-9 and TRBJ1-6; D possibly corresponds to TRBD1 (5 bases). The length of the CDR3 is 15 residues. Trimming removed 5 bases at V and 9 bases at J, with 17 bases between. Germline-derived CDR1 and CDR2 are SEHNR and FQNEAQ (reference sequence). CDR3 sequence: CASSPRGEEFSPLHF. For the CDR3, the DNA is TGTGCCAGCAGCCCCCGGGGGGAGGAGTTTTCACCCCTCCACTTT.

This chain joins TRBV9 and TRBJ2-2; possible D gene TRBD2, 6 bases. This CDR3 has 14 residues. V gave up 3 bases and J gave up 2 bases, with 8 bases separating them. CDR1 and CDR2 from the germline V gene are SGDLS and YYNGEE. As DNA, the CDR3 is TGTGCCAGCAGCGGGACTACCAACACCGGGGAGCTGTTTTTT. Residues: CASSGTTNTGELFF.

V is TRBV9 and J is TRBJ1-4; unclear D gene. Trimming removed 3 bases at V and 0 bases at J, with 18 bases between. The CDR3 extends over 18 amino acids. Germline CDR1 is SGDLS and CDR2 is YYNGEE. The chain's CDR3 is CASSGGIGEEATNEKLFF. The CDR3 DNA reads TGTGCCAGCAGCGGAGGAATCGGGGAAGAGGCAACTAATGAAAAACTGTTTTTT.

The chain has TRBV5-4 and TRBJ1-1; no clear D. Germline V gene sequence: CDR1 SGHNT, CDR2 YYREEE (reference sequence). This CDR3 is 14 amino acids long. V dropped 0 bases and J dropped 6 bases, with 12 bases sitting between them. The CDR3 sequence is CASSLGQSPPEAFF. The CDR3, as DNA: TGTGCCAGCAGCTTGGGACAAAGCCCTCCTGAAGCTTTCTTT.

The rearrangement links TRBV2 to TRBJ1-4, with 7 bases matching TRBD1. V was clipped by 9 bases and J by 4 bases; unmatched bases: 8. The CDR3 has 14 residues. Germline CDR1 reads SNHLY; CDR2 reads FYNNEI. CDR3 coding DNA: TGTGCCAGTGTCCGGGACAGCCTTAATGAAAAACTGTTTTTT. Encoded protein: CASVRDSLNEKLFF. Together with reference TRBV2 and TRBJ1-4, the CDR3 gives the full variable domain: EPEVTQTPSHQVTQMGQEVILRCVPISNHLYFYWYRQILGQKVEFLVSFYNNEISEKSEIFDDQFSVERPDGSNFTLKIRSTKLEDSAMYFCASVRDSLNEKLFFGSGTQLSVL.

DNA of the CDR3: TGTGCCATCAGAGATAATGCGAAAATTGGCTACACCTTC. It translates to CAIRDNAKIGYTF. This sequence joins TRBV10-3 and TRBJ1-2; D is undetermined. CDR1 ENHRY and CDR2 SYGVKD come from the germline V gene. The V end lost 6 bases, the J end lost 7 bases, and 15 bases lay between the germline ends. The CDR3 has 13 residues.